This T cell receptor beta chain was sequenced in a study of beta chain features in type 1 diabetes. Study results and caveats: More deletions and fewer insertions at VDJ junctions were found in patients with type 1 diabetes.

This CDR3 region has 15 residues. Germline V gene data show CDR1 as SGHRS and CDR2 as YFSETQ. V lost 4 bases, J lost 4 bases, and 4 bases stayed unmatched. Reverse transcribing all isolated RNA meant expressed TCRB transcripts were sequenced. Naive, central memory and regulatory T cell samples produced a mean of roughly 3.8 million reads. The repertoire was sequenced with immunoSEQ multiplex PCR; TCRdb's copy has only in-frame clones and lacks some. In the table there are under 400,000 clones, 15% to 20% of which are singletons. As for this clone: No antigen is known for it.

What was sequenced was naive CD4+ T cells from blood. The clonotype was recovered from a young woman in good health. The chain has TRBV5-1 and TRBJ2-1; TRBD2 agrees at 11 bases. In DNA, the CDR3 is TGCGCCAGCAGCCCACTAGCGGGAGCTTACAATGAGCAGTTCTTC. It is translated as CASSPLAGAYNEQFF.